Listed below are T cell receptor beta chains from one sample, sequenced in a study of T cell changes during pregnancy in multiple sclerosis. Sequencing was performed with immunoSEQ multiplex PCR; in TCRdb, only in-frame clones are kept and a portion is missing. The sample records approximately 60,000 clones, approximately 94% being singletons. Sequenced here: CD8+ T cells from peripheral blood mononuclear cells, sampled in the third trimester of pregnancy. Every receptor here comes from a female donor with multiple sclerosis, enrolled in a pregnancy study. Both conserved end residues are part of each CDR3. A D gene is named only where the DNA matches it firmly. Clone size, where shown, is once, few, many, or a class for clones that have expanded.

TRBJ2-7	.	.	TRBV18	TGTGCCAGCTCACCATCGGGGGAGAGAGAAAGGCAGTACTTC	CASSPSGERERQYF
TRBJ2-1	.	.	TRBV10-1	TGCGCCAGCAGTGACCCAGGACTTGAGCAGTTCTTC	CASSDPGLEQFF
TRBJ2-1	TRBD2	.	TRBV7-2	TGTGCCAGCAGCCTAAAACTAGCGGGCCTTTACAATGAGCAGTTCTTC	CASSLKLAGLYNEQFF
TRBJ1-3	.	.	TRBV21-1	TGTGCCAGCAGCAAAGGTCCCAACAGCCCCCGAAACACCATATATTTT	CASSKGPNSPRNTIYF
TRBJ1-6	.	.	TRBV2	TGTGCCAGCAGTGAACCCTTGCTGAGCGGCTCCTATAATTCACCCCTCCACTTT	CASSEPLLSGSYNSPLHF
TRBJ2-2	.	.	TRBV4-2	TGTGCCAGCAGCCAAGGACTAGATCACACCGGGGAGCTGTTTTTT	CASSQGLDHTGELFF
TRBJ2-1	TRBD2	.	TRBV27	TGTGCCAGCAGCAAGCGGGACGGCAATGAGCAGTTCTTC	CASSKRDGNEQFF
TRBJ1-1	.	.	TRBV21-1	TGTGCCAGCAGCAAAAGGCGGCCGACAGGGGACACTGAAGCTTTCTTT	CASSKRRPTGDTEAFF
TRBJ2-7	.	once	TRBV11-2	TGTGCCAGCAGGCCTCCAGTCGAGCAGTACTTC	CASRPPVEQYF
TRBJ2-3	TRBD2	once	TRBV13	TGTGCCAGCAGCCTGGGACTAAGCACAGATACGCAGTATTTT	CASSLGLSTDTQYF
TRBJ2-7	TRBD1	.	TRBV7-9	TGTGCCAGCAGCTCGACTGACAGGGGCAGGTACGAGCAGTACTTC	CASSSTDRGRYEQYF
TRBJ2-7	.	.	TRBV5-6	TGTGCCAGCAGCCAGGCTTCCGACGAGCAGTACTTC	CASSQASDEQYF
TRBJ2-4	.	.	TRBV4-3	TGCGCCAGCAGCCAAGATGGGACGGGAGTGGCCAAAAACATTCAGTACTTC	CASSQDGTGVAKNIQYF
TRBJ1-1	TRBD1	.	TRBV13	TGTGCCAGCAGCCTAACAGGGGGCATGAACACTGAAGCTTTCTTT	CASSLTGGMNTEAFF
TRBJ2-7	.	.	TRBV6-5	TGTGCCAGCAGTCGCAGGGGTAGGGGCTTATACGAGCAGTACTTC	CASSRRGRGLYEQYF
TRBJ2-1	.	.	TRBV6-6	TGTGCCAGCATCTCTTACGGCGTTACTAACAATGAGCAGTTCTTC	CASISYGVTNNEQFF
TRBJ1-2	TRBD1	.	TRBV6-1	TGTGCCAGCAGTGCCCCCGGGACAGCGTTTGGCTACACCTTC	CASSAPGTAFGYTF
TRBJ1-2	.	.	TRBV29-1	TGCAGCGTTGCGTACCCACTAAGTAACTATGGCTACACCTTC	CSVAYPLSNYGYTF
TRBJ2-6	TRBD1	.	TRBV6-4	TGTGCCAGCAGCTCGACAGGGAGTAGCTCTGGGGCCAACGTCCTGACTTTC	CASSSTGSSSGANVLTF
TRBJ2-7	.	.	TRBV27	TGTGCCAGCATCGGCGGGGCCCCCTACGAGCAGTACTTC	CASIGGAPYEQYF
TRBJ2-3	TRBD2	.	TRBV5-1	TGCGCCAGCAGCTTGGGACTAGCGGGAGGTGAAGATACGCAGTATTTT	CASSLGLAGGEDTQYF
TRBJ2-7	.	.	TRBV19	TGTGCCAGTAGTATCTTTCGGGAGTCGGAGGAGCAGTACTTC	CASSIFRESEEQYF
TRBJ2-1	TRBD2	.	TRBV19	TGTGCCAGTAGTATAGATCTAGGGCGGGCGGGAGGGCCACTCAATGAGCAGTTCTTC	CASSIDLGRAGGPLNEQFF
TRBJ2-7	.	.	TRBV14	TGTGCCAGCAGCCACAATCCTCGGACTGTTGACTACGAGCAGTACTTC	CASSHNPRTVDYEQYF
TRBJ2-7	.	.	TRBV2	TGTGCCAGCAGCTGGACAGAGTACGAGCAGTACTTC	CASSWTEYEQYF
TRBJ2-3	TRBD2	.	TRBV5-6	TGTGCCAGCAGCTTGGGGGTAGCGGGAAAGATCTCAGATACGCAGTATTTT	CASSLGVAGKISDTQYF
TRBJ2-3	TRBD1	.	TRBV7-9	TGTGCCAGCAGCTGGGACAGGGCGGATACGCAGTATTTT	CASSWDRADTQYF
TRBJ2-7	TRBD2	.	TRBV4-3	TGCGCCAGCAGCCAAGCCCAGGTATACAGCGGGAGCTCCTACGAGCAGTACTTC	CASSQAQVYSGSSYEQYF